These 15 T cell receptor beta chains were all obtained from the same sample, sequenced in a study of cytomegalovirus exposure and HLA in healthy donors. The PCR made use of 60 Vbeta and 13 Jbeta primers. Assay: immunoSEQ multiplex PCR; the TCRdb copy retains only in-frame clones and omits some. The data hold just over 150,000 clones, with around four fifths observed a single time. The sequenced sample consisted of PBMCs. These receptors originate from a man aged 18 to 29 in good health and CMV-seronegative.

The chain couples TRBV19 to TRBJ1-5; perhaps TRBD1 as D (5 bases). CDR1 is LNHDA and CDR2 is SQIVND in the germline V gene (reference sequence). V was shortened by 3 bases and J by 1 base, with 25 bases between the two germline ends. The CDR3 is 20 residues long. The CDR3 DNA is TGTGCCAGTAGTATTGAACCCTGGGACTTGGGTCAATTGAGCAATCAGCCCCAGCATTTT. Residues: CASSIEPWDLGQLSNQPQHF.

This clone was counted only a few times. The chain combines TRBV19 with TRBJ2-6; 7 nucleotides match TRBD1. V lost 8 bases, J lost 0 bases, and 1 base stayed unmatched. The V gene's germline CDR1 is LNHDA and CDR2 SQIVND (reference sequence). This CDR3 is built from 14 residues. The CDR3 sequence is CASRTGSGANVLTF. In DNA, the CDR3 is TGTGCCAGTCGGACAGGCTCTGGGGCCAACGTCCTGACTTTC.

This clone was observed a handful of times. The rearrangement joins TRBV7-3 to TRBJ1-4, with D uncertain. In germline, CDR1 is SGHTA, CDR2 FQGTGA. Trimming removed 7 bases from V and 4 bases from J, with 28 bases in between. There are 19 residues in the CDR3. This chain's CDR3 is CASTHARAGKKRSNEKLFF. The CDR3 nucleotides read TGTGCCAGCACCCACGCCCGGGCGGGAAAAAAAAGGAGTAATGAAAAACTGTTTTTT.

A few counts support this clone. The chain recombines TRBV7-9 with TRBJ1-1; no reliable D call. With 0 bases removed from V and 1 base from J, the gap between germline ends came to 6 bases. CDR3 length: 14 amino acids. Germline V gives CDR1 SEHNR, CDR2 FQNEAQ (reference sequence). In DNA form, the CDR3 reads TGTGCCAGCAGCTTAGCGGGCCGGAACACTGAAGCTTTCTTT. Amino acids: CASSLAGRNTEAFF.

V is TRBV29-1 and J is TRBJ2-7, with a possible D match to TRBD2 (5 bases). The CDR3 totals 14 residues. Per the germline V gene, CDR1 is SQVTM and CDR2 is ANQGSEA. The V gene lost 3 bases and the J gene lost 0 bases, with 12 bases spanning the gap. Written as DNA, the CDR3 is TGCAGCGTTGAGGGGAGACCACCCTCCTACGAGCAGTACTTC. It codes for CSVEGRPPSYEQYF.

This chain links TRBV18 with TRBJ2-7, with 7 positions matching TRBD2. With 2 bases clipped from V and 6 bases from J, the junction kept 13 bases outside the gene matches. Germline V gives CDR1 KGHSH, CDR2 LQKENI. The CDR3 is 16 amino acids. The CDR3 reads CASSPRIAGEGVEQYF. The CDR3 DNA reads TGTGCCAGCTCACCAAGGATCGCGGGAGAAGGAGTCGAGCAGTACTTC.

This chain's CDR3 is CASSPTGTVYNEQFF. CDR3 in DNA: TGTGCCAGCAGTCCAACCGGGACAGTCTACAATGAGCAGTTCTTC. The V gene is TRBV28, the J gene TRBJ2-1; TRBD1 aligns across 7 bases. V shed 5 bases, J shed 3 bases, and the junction held 7 bases outside the gene matches. The CDR3 is 15 residues long. Germline-derived CDR1 and CDR2 are MDHEN and SYDVKM.

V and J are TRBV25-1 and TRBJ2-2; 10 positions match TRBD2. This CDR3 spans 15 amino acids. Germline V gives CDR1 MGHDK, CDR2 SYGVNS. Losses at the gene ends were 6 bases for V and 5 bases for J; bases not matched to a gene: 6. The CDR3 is CASSSGGAWTGELFF. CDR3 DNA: TGTGCCAGCAGCAGCGGGGGGGCCTGGACCGGGGAGCTGTTTTTT.

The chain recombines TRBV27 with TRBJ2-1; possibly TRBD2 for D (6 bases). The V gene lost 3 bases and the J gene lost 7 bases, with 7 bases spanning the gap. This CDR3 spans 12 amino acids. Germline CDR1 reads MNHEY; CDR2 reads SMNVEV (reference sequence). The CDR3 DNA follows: TGTGCCAGCAGTTTGGCGGGGAATGAGCAGTTCTTC. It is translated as CASSLAGNEQFF.

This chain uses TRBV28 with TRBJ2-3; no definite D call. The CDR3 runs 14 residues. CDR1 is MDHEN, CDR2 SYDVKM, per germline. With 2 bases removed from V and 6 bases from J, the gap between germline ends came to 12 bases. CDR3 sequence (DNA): TGTGCCAGCAGTTTAAGGTTAGCTAGGGATACGCAGTATTTT. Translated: CASSLRLARDTQYF.

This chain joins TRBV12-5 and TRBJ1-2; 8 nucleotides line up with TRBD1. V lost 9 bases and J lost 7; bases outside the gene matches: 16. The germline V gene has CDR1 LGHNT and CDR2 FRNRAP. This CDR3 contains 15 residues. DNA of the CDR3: TGTGCTAGGGAAGACAGGGGATCTACTGGGGGTGGCTACACCTTC. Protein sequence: CAREDRGSTGGGYTF.

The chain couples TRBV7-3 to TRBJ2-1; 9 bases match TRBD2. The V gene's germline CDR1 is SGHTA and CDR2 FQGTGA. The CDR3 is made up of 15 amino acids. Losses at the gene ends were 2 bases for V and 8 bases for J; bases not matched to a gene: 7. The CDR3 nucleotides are TGTGCCAGCAGCTTAGAGGGCGGGGGGGCTCATGAGCAGTTCTTC. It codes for CASSLEGGGAHEQFF.

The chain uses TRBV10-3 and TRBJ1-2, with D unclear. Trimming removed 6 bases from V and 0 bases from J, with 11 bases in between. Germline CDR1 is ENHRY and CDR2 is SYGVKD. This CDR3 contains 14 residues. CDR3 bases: TGTGCCATCAGCTCTAACGGTGCTAACTATGGCTACACCTTC. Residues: CAISSNGANYGYTF.

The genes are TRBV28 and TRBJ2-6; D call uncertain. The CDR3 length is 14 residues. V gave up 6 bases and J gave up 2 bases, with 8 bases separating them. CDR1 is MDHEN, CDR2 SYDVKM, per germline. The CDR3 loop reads CASRRKAGANVLTF. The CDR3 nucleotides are TGTGCCAGCAGGCGGAAAGCTGGGGCCAACGTCCTGACTTTC.

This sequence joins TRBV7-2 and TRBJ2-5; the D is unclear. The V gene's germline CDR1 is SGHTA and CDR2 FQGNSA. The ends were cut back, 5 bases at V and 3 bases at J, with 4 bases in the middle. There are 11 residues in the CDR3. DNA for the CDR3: TGTGCCAGCAGCGGAGAAGAGACCCAGTACTTC. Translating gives CASSGEETQYF.